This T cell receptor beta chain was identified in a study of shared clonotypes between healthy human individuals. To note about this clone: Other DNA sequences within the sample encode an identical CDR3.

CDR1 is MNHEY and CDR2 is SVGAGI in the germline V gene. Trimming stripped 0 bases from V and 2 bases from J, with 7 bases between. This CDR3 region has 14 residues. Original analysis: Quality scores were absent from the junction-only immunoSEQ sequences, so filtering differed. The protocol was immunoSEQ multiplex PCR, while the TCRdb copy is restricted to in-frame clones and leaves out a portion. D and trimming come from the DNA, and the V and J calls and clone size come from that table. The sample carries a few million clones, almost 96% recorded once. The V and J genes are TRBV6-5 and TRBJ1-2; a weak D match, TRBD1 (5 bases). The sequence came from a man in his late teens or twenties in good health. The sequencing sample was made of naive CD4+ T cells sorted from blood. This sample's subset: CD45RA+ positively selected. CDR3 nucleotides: TGTGCCAGCAGTTACTCAACAGGAAACTATGGCTACACCTTC. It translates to CASSYSTGNYGYTF.